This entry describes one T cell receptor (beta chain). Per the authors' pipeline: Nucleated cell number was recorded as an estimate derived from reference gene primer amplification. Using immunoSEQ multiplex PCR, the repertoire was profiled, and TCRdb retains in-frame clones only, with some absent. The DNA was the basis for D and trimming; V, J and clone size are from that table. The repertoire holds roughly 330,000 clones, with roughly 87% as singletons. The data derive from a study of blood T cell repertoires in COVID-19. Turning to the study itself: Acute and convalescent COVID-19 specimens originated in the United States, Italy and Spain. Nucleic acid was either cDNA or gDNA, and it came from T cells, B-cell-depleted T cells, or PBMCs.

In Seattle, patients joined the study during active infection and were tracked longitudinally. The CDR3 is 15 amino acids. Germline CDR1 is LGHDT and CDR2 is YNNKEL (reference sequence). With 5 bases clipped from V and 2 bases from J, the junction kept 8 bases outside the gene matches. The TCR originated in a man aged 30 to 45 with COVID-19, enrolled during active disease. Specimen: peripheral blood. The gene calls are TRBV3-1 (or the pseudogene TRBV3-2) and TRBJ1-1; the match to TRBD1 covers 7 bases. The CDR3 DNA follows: TGTGCCAGCAGCGCCCTGACAGGGTTCAACACTGAAGCTTTCTTT. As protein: CASSALTGFNTEAFF.